Below, 21 T cell receptor beta chains from the same sample are listed, as sequenced in a study of Ad26.COV2.S vaccination and SARS-CoV-2 variants. The method was immunoSEQ multiplex PCR; TCRdb's version includes in-frame clones alone and lacks a portion of them. The table shows about 680,000 clones, with roughly nine tenths occurring only once. Noted treatment: over 15 received Ad26.COV2.S at low or high dose, single or two shots; about 5 received placebo; per-sample allocation not given. The investigators took samples on day 63 after the first vaccine or placebo injection. The sequences come from peripheral blood, collected in a trial of Ad26.COV2.S vaccine versus placebo. The receptor set was obtained from a person between 18 and 65 years old who received the Ad26.COV2.S COVID-19 vaccine or a placebo.

V gene TRBV30 combines with J gene TRBJ1-2, with D perhaps TRBD1 (5 bases). CDR1 is GTSNPN, CDR2 SVGIG, per germline (reference sequence). Trimming stripped 1 base from V and 4 bases from J, with 13 bases between. The CDR3 has 14 amino acids. Written as DNA, the CDR3 is TGTGCCTGGAGTGCATTGGGGCTCGCCTATGGCTACACCTTC. The encoded protein is CAWSALGLAYGYTF.

This rearrangement joins TRBV12-3 or TRBV12-4 to TRBJ1-5; D is undetermined. V lost 1 base to trimming and J lost 7 bases, with 8 bases between them. The CDR3 totals 13 residues. CDR3 amino acids: CASSLGQRQPQHF. CDR3 bases: TGTGCCAGCAGTTTAGGGCAGAGACAGCCCCAGCATTTT.

This clone appeared a single time. The CDR3 sequence is CASSEGQWHEETQYF. The CDR3 region has the DNA TGTGCCAGCAGTGAGGGACAGTGGCACGAAGAGACCCAGTACTTC. V and J are TRBV25-1 and TRBJ2-5; 7 bases fit TRBD1. Unmatched junction bases numbered 7, after V lost 3 bases and J lost 3 bases. The CDR3 length is 15 residues. Germline CDR1 reads MGHDK; CDR2 reads SYGVNS. Full variable domain (rest looked up from reference TRBV25-1 and TRBJ2-5): EADIYQTPRYLVIGTGKKITLECSQTMGHDKMYWYQQDPGMELHLIHYSYGVNSTEKGDLSSESTVSRIRTEHFPLTLESARPSHTSQYLCASSEGQWHEETQYFGPGTRLLVL.

In DNA form, the CDR3 reads TGTGCCAGCAGCCAAGGGGCTAGCGGCGGTCCCCCGCTACAAGAGACCCAGTACTTC. Amino acid sequence: CASSQGASGGPPLQETQYF. V is TRBV3-1 (or the pseudogene TRBV3-2) and J is TRBJ2-5; 7 bases fit TRBD2. The V gene's germline CDR1 is LGHDT and CDR2 YNNKEL (reference sequence). V shed 1 base, J shed 2 bases, and the junction held 16 bases outside the gene matches. The CDR3 has 19 residues.

The V and J genes are TRBV6-2 or TRBV6-3 and TRBJ1-4; no firm D call. The CDR3 loop spans 14 amino acids. Trimming shortened V by 4 bases and J by 6 bases, and 12 bases separated the two germline ends. CDR1 and CDR2 (germline): MNHEY, SVGEGT. CDR3 residues: CASSSHNGDEKLFF. Here the CDR3 DNA reads TGTGCCAGCAGTTCACACAACGGGGATGAAAAACTGTTTTTT.

CDR3 nucleotide sequence: TGTGCCGGATATAGACAGGGGCCCCGCGGCTACACCTTC. It translates to CAGYRQGPRGYTF. The chain has TRBV21-1 and TRBJ1-2; the table calls TRBD1, which could not be checked here. TRBV21-1 is termed a pseudogene. This CDR3 has 13 amino acids.

The J gene is TRBJ1-5, the V gene TRBV7-9; 12 nucleotides agree with TRBD1. The CDR3 has 17 residues. With 5 bases clipped from V and 6 bases from J, the junction kept 11 bases outside the gene matches. Germline assignment: CDR1 SEHNR and CDR2 FQNEAQ (reference sequence). The DNA of the CDR3 is TGTGCCAGCAGCAGGGGACAGGGGGCCGTGGGTTTTCAGCCCCAGCATTTT. This codes for CASSRGQGAVGFQPQHF.

The chain recombines TRBV12-5 with TRBJ2-5; D gene unclear. The CDR3 has 16 residues. Germline loops: CDR1 LGHNT, CDR2 FRNRAP. V was shortened by 5 bases and J by 5 bases, with 21 bases between the two germline ends. CDR3 DNA sequence: TGTGCTAGTGGTCTTGGGTTAGGAGCAACCGTGGAGACCCAGTACTTC. As protein: CASGLGLGATVETQYF.

The chain employs TRBV3-1 (or the pseudogene TRBV3-2) and TRBJ2-7; TRBD2 matches 7 bases. V dropped 0 bases and J dropped 1; count of bases not matched to a gene: 9. From germline, CDR1 is LGHDT and CDR2 YNNKEL (reference sequence). The CDR3 runs 17 residues. CDR3 residues: CASSQDAGASGSYEQYF. CDR3 nucleotides: TGTGCCAGCAGCCAAGACGCCGGGGCTAGCGGATCCTACGAGCAGTACTTC.

The chain has TRBV10-3 and TRBJ1-1; D is undetermined. Germline V lookup: CDR1 ENHRY, CDR2 SYGVKD. Trimming shortened V by 3 bases and J by 2 bases, and 7 bases separated the two germline ends. The length of the CDR3 is 13 residues. CDR3 sequence reads: CAISEIPNTEAFF. The CDR3 DNA reads TGTGCCATCAGTGAAATCCCCAACACTGAAGCTTTCTTT.

V gene TRBV5-1 combines with J gene TRBJ2-3; 10 bases are shared with TRBD1. The CDR3 runs 15 residues. Germline CDR1 is SGHRS and CDR2 is YFSETQ. The V gene end was trimmed by 3 bases and the J gene end by 6 bases; junction bases not matched to a gene: 7. Written as DNA, the CDR3 is TGCGCCAGCAGCTCTGGGACAGGGGAAGGGGATACGCAGTATTTT. Its protein is CASSSGTGEGDTQYF.

This clone occurred once. V and J are TRBV30 and TRBJ1-3; D gene ambiguous. The CDR3 consists of 13 residues. Germline lookup yields CDR1 GTSNPN and CDR2 SVGIG (reference sequence). Trimming pared 1 base from V and 0 bases from J, leaving 4 bases between. CDR3 sequence: CAWSANSGNTIYF. In DNA form, the CDR3 reads TGTGCCTGGAGTGCAAACTCTGGAAACACCATATATTTT.

This clone was counted once. The chain has TRBV7-2 and TRBJ2-3; D is ambiguous. Trimming took off 5 bases at V and 5 bases at J, with 14 bases between the two ends. The CDR3 covers 14 residues. Germline CDR1 is SGHTA and CDR2 is FQGNSA. CDR3: CASSQQRIRDTQYF. The CDR3 region has the DNA TGTGCCAGCAGCCAACAGCGAATTCGAGATACGCAGTATTTT.

The genes are TRBV27 and TRBJ1-5; tentative D call: TRBD1 (5 bases). This CDR3 has 16 amino acids. In germline, CDR1 is MNHEY, CDR2 SMNVEV (reference sequence). Deletions cut 4 bases from V and 5 bases from J, with 18 bases between. The CDR3 DNA is TGTGCCAGCAGTTCAATGGGGGGGTCTCGCCATCAGCCCCAGCATTTT. It is translated as CASSSMGGSRHQPQHF.

V is TRBV30 and J is TRBJ1-6, with 9 positions matching TRBD1. The trim removed 2 bases at V and 9 bases at J, leaving 14 bases unmatched. This CDR3 region has 17 residues. Germline lookup yields CDR1 GTSNPN and CDR2 SVGIG (reference sequence). In nucleotides, the CDR3 is TGTGCCTGGAGTTCTCGGGGGACAGGGTCAGGATTTTCACCCCTCCACTTT. It translates to CAWSSRGTGSGFSPLHF.

The chain links TRBV7-9 to TRBJ1-1; TRBD1 might be the D (6 bases). Trimming took 0 bases from V and 1 from J, leaving 9 bases between them. The CDR3 contains 15 residues. The germline V gene has CDR1 SEHNR and CDR2 FQNEAQ (reference sequence). The CDR3 loop reads CASSLAGAANTEAFF. The CDR3 nucleotides are TGTGCCAGCAGCTTAGCGGGGGCAGCGAACACTGAAGCTTTCTTT.

The chain is built from TRBV9 and TRBJ2-1, with a weak D call TRBD1 (6 bases). Germline V gives CDR1 SGDLS, CDR2 YYNGEE. Trimming removed 0 bases at V and 2 bases at J, with 9 bases between. The CDR3 has 15 amino acids. The CDR3: CASSVVTGPYNEQFF. For the CDR3, the DNA is TGTGCCAGCAGCGTAGTGACAGGCCCCTACAATGAGCAGTTCTTC.

Here the CDR3 DNA reads TGCGCCAGCAGCACCCCAGGGGCCGGTGGAGAAAAACTGTTTTTT. Amino acid sequence: CASSTPGAGGEKLFF. The V call is TRBV5-1, the J call TRBJ1-4; D possibly corresponds to TRBD1 (6 bases). Germline assignment: CDR1 SGHRS and CDR2 YFSETQ. The CDR3 is 15 amino acids. V lost 4 bases and J 8 bases, leaving 18 bases between the germline ends.

V gene TRBV27 combines with J gene TRBJ2-1; weak D call: TRBD1 (5 bases). The germline gives CDR1 MNHEY, CDR2 SMNVEV (reference sequence). The CDR3 totals 15 residues. V gave up 8 bases and J gave up 3 bases, with 17 bases separating them. The CDR3 sequence is CASRPVWGDYNEQFF. CDR3 coding DNA: TGTGCCAGCCGTCCCGTGTGGGGCGACTACAATGAGCAGTTCTTC.

The chain recombines TRBV5-1 with TRBJ1-2; TRBD1 matches 7 bases. J was trimmed by 7 bases and V by 3 bases; bases with no gene match: 6. This CDR3 contains 13 residues. Germline CDR1 and CDR2: SGHRS and YFSETQ. The CDR3, as DNA: TGCGCCAGCAGCTCGGACAGGACTGGTGGCTACACCTTC. It codes for CASSSDRTGGYTF.

This chain uses TRBV7-9 with TRBJ2-5, with D perhaps matching TRBD1 or TRBD2 (6 bases each). The CDR3 extends over 15 amino acids. Germline CDR1 reads SEHNR; CDR2 reads FQNEAQ (reference sequence). V lost 0 bases to trimming and J lost 4 bases, with 12 bases between them. The CDR3 sequence is CASSLAGGSGETQYF. The CDR3 DNA sequence: TGTGCCAGCAGCTTAGCAGGGGGGAGCGGAGAGACCCAGTACTTC.